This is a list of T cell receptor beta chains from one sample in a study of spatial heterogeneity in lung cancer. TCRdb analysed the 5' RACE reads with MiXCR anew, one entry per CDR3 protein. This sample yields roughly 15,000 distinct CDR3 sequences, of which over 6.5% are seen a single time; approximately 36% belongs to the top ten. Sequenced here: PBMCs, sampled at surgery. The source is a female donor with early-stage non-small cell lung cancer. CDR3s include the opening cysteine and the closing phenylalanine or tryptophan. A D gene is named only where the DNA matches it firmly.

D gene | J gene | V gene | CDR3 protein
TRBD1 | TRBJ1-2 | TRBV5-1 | CASSHPFGQGDGYTF
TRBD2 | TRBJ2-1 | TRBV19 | CASSISGSGYNEQFF
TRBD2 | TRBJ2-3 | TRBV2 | CASSLGLGRTDTQYF
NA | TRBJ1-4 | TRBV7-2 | CASSLDLSLEKLFF
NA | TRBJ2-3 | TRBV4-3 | CASSQEYGATTGRTDTQYF
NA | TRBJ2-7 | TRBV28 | CASSLGGPPVYEQYF
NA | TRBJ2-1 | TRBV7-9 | CASSLSVGNEQFF
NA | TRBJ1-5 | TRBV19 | CASQGSGVSQPQHF
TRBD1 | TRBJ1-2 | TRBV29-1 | CSVGTGDLGYTF
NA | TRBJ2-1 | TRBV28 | CASSFGGGGTSYNEQFF
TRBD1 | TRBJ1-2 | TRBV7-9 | CASIPAGQGTYGYTF
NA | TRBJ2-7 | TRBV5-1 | CASSLGETSYEQYF
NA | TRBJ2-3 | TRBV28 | CASSFSPASGTDTQYF
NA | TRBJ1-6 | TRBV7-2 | CASRSFKSSYNSPLHF
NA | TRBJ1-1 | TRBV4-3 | CASSPEPGPKRGAFF
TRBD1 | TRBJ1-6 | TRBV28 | CASSPSKGGLAPLHF
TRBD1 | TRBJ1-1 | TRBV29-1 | CSVDRDRGTEAFF
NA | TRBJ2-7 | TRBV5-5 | CASSLTGRTTKSYEQYF
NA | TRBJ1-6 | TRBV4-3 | CASSQAAGDSPLHF
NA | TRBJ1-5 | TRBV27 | CASSRSNSNQPQHF
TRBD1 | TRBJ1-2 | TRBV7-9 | CASSPGGSNYGYTF
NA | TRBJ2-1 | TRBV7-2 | CASSLEDASYNEQFF
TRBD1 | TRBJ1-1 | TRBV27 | CASSPQTGGFTEAFF
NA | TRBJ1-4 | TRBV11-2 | CASSPFGFNEKLFF
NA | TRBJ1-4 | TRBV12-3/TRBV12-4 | CASRHRDRDNEKLFF
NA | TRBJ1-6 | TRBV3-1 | CASSQGGGFSSPLHF
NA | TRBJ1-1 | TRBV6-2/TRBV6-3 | CASKNRNTEAFF
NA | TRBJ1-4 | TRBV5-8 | CASSSQGLTNEKLFF
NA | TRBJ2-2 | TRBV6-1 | CASSGSKAVELFF
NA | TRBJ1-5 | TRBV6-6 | CASRGEVSNQPQHF
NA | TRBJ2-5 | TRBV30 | CAWRVGSTLQETQYF
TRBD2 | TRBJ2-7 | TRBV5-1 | CASRIAGAGHEQYF
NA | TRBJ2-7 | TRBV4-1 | CASSQVLSLSLGDEQYF
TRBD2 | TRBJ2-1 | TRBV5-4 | CASRATSEAEQFF
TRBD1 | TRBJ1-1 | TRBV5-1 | CASSTTGGTEAFF
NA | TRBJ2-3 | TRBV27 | CASSRGRNTDTQYF
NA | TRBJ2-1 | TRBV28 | CASSSQGGGDNEQFF
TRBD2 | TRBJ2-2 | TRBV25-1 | CASSEGREDTGELFF
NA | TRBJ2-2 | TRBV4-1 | CASSQARRSGELFF
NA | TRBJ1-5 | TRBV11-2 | CASSSAGGQPQHF
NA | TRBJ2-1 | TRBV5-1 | CASSLAEGPPYNEQFF